These 19 T cell receptor beta chains came from one sample sequenced in a study of T cell responses to AZD1222 COVID-19 vaccine. The protocol was immunoSEQ multiplex PCR, while the TCRdb copy is restricted to in-frame clones and leaves out a portion. Here the sample spans 150,000 to 250,000 clones, more than 85% being singletons. Sequencing used peripheral blood, obtained 28 days after the second AZD1222 dose. Receptors originate from an adult who received the AZD1222 COVID-19 vaccine.

V is TRBV4-1 and J is TRBJ2-4; D gene ambiguous. This CDR3 spans 13 amino acids. Per the germline V gene, CDR1 is MGHRA and CDR2 is YSYEKL. Deletions cut 1 base from V and 4 bases from J, with 5 bases between. CDR3 region: CASSQGWKNIQYF. The CDR3, as DNA: TGCGCCAGCAGCCAAGGCTGGAAAAACATTCAGTACTTC.

The rearrangement links TRBV5-1 to TRBJ2-7; 10 positions match TRBD2. The CDR3 is 15 residues long. J was trimmed by 5 bases and V by 1 base; bases with no gene match: 6. Germline V CDR1 and CDR2: SGHRS, YFSETQ. The CDR3 sequence is CASSLQAGGPHEQYF. CDR3 nucleotide sequence: TGCGCCAGCAGCTTGCAAGCGGGAGGGCCGCACGAGCAGTACTTC.

V usage is TRBV30 and J usage is TRBJ1-5; D perhaps matches TRBD1 (5 bases). CDR1 is GTSNPN and CDR2 is SVGIG in the germline V gene (reference sequence). The CDR3 spans 13 residues. Trimming shortened V by 2 bases and J by 7 bases, and 12 bases separated the two germline ends. CDR3: CAWSRGEEQPQHF. The CDR3 DNA reads as TGTGCCTGGAGTCGGGGGGAGGAGCAGCCCCAGCATTTT.

This clone has a single count. The CDR3 region is CASSPDAGSGANVLTF. The CDR3 nucleotides are TGTGCCAGCAGCCCGGACGCTGGGTCCGGGGCCAACGTCCTGACTTTC. The rearrangement links TRBV3-1 (or the pseudogene TRBV3-2) to TRBJ2-6; unclear D gene. V was pared by 4 bases and J by 4 bases, with 14 bases between. The CDR3 runs to 16 residues. The germline V gene encodes CDR1 LGHDT and CDR2 YNNKEL (reference sequence).

The chain combines TRBV6-9 with TRBJ1-5; TRBD1 might be the D (5 bases). This CDR3 spans 19 amino acids. The germline V gene has CDR1 MNHGY and CDR2 SVAAGI. V dropped 7 bases and J dropped 2 bases, with 27 bases sitting between them. The CDR3 here is CASNPEGSTVRKGNQPQHF. CDR3 DNA: TGTGCCAGCAATCCCGAGGGGTCTACGGTCAGAAAGGGCAATCAGCCCCAGCATTTT.

V and J are TRBV7-9 and TRBJ2-1; 9 bases map to TRBD2. J was trimmed by 5 bases and V by 1 base; bases with no gene match: 3. Germline CDR1 SEHNR, CDR2 FQNEAQ (reference sequence). This CDR3 has 15 residues. CDR3: CASSLGGRANNEQFF. As DNA, the CDR3 is TGTGCCAGCAGCTTAGGCGGGAGGGCCAACAATGAGCAGTTCTTC.

This chain links TRBV7-9 with TRBJ1-2; TRBD1 matches at 9 bases. There are 14 residues in the CDR3. The germline gives CDR1 SEHNR, CDR2 FQNEAQ (reference sequence). V gave up 4 bases and J gave up 4 bases; unmatched junction bases: 4. In DNA, the CDR3 is TGTGCCAGCAGCTCTACAGGGGGCACCTATGGCTACACCTTC. This gives the protein CASSSTGGTYGYTF.

The chain combines TRBV4-3 with TRBJ2-2; TRBD2 might be the D (6 bases). Germline V lookup: CDR1 LGHNA, CDR2 YSLEER. This CDR3 is 18 amino acids long. Trimming cost V 0 bases and J 3 bases, with 17 bases left between them. CDR3: CASSQDREAEPYTGELFF. CDR3 bases: TGCGCCAGCAGCCAAGATAGGGAGGCGGAACCCTACACCGGGGAGCTGTTTTTT.

The chain's CDR3 is CASSDWPGEKLFF. CDR3 DNA sequence: TGTGCCAGCAGTGACTGGCCCGGTGAAAAACTGTTTTTT. V gene TRBV6-2 or TRBV6-3 combines with J gene TRBJ1-4; unclear D gene. The CDR3 loop spans 13 amino acids. Germline loops: CDR1 MNHEY, CDR2 SVGEGT. V lost 5 bases, J lost 7 bases, and 11 bases lay in between.

The V and J genes are TRBV2 and TRBJ2-6; no reliable D call. Looked up from germline, CDR1 is SNHLY and CDR2 is FYNNEI. The length of the CDR3 is 17 residues. V was pared by 5 bases and J by 1 base, with 15 bases between. CDR3 coding DNA: TGTGCCAGCAGTAACACCCTCGGGCCTTCTGGGGCCAACGTCCTGACTTTC. It codes for CASSNTLGPSGANVLTF.

This rearrangement joins TRBV7-3 to TRBJ2-5; tentative D call: TRBD2 (5 bases). This CDR3 spans 13 amino acids. CDR1 and CDR2 from the germline V gene are SGHTA and FQGTGA. V lost 2 bases, J lost 10 bases, and 14 bases lay in between. The CDR3 loop is CASSLGPVEDQYF. Here the CDR3 DNA reads TGTGCCAGCAGCTTAGGCCCCGTGGAGGACCAGTACTTC.

The chain employs TRBV19 and TRBJ1-1, with D possibly matching TRBD1 (6 bases). Germline assignment: CDR1 LNHDA and CDR2 SQIVND (reference sequence). The CDR3 length is 14 residues. V lost 8 bases to trimming and J lost 7 bases, with 20 bases between them. The CDR3 region is CASGVYEGGSEAFF. The CDR3 region has the DNA TGTGCCAGTGGGGTTTACGAGGGGGGTAGTGAAGCTTTCTTT. The full variable domain, rest sourced from reference TRBV19 and TRBJ1-1, is DGGITQSPKYLFRKEGQNVTLSCEQNLNHDAMYWYRQDPGQGLRLIYYSQIVNDFQKGDIAEGYSVSREKKESFPLTVTSAQKNPTAFYLCASGVYEGGSEAFFGQGTRLTVV.

The rearrangement joins TRBV24-1 to TRBJ1-2; maybe TRBD1 (5 bases). Per the germline V gene, CDR1 is KGHDR and CDR2 is SFDVKD. This CDR3 region has 16 residues. Trimming shortened V by 2 bases and J by 2 bases, and 14 bases separated the two germline ends. CDR3 DNA sequence: TGTGCCACCAGTGATTCACGACAGCCTATAAACTATGGCTACACCTTC. It encodes CATSDSRQPINYGYTF.

The chain recombines TRBV27 with TRBJ2-7; TRBD1 agrees at 10 bases. V shed 3 bases and J 5 bases; nucleotides not matched to a gene: 7. Germline V CDR1 and CDR2: MNHEY, SMNVEV (reference sequence). There are 15 residues in the CDR3. CDR3 sequence (DNA): TGTGCCAGCAGTTTCTTAGGGGACAGGGGCCACGAGCAGTACTTC. This codes for CASSFLGDRGHEQYF.

The J gene is TRBJ2-7, the V gene TRBV11-2, with D uncertain. The CDR3 extends over 13 amino acids. The germline CDR1 and CDR2 sequences are SGHAT and FQNNGV. V gave up 0 bases and J gave up 4 bases, with 7 bases separating them. The CDR3 loop reads CASSLESAYEQYF. CDR3 DNA sequence: TGTGCCAGCAGCTTAGAATCCGCGTACGAGCAGTACTTC.

The chain uses TRBV6-5 and TRBJ1-2; D perhaps matches TRBD1 (6 bases). Trimming left V 6 bases short and J 5 bases short, with 7 bases between. This CDR3 is 11 amino acids long. From germline, CDR1 is MNHEY and CDR2 SVGAGI. This CDR3 reads CASRQGYGYTF. CDR3 sequence (DNA): TGTGCCAGCAGGCAGGGGTATGGCTACACCTTC.

The rearrangement joins TRBV5-5 to TRBJ2-7, with 9 nucleotides matching TRBD1. This CDR3 is built from 14 residues. Losses at the gene ends were 3 bases for V and 3 bases for J; bases not matched to a gene: 4. In germline, CDR1 is SGHKS, CDR2 YYEKEE (reference sequence). CDR3 in amino acids: CASSWGTGFYEQYF. The CDR3 DNA is TGTGCCAGCAGCTGGGGGACAGGGTTCTACGAGCAGTACTTC. The full variable domain, its missing parts supplied by reference TRBV5-5 and TRBJ2-7, is DAGVTQSPTHLIKTRGQQVTLRCSPISGHKSVSWYQQVLGQGPQFIFQYYEKEERGRGNFPDRFSARQFPNYSSELNVNALLLGDSALYLCASSWGTGFYEQYFGPGTRLTVT.

This sequence joins TRBV24-1 and TRBJ2-5; 7 nucleotides agree with TRBD2. CDR3 length: 15 residues. Germline-derived CDR1 and CDR2 are KGHDR and SFDVKD. V dropped 4 bases and J dropped 4; count of bases not matched to a gene: 8. The CDR3 coding sequence is TGTGCCACCAGTGACCCGGGAGGAGCGGGAGAGACCCAGTACTTC. Its translation: CATSDPGGAGETQYF.

The chain employs TRBV11-2 and TRBJ2-5; D is uncertain. This CDR3 has 11 amino acids. Trimming removed 1 base at V and 5 bases at J, with 2 bases between. CDR1 is SGHAT and CDR2 is FQNNGV in the germline V gene. The CDR3 reads CASSLGETQYF. DNA of the CDR3: TGTGCCAGCAGCTTAGGGGAGACCCAGTACTTC.